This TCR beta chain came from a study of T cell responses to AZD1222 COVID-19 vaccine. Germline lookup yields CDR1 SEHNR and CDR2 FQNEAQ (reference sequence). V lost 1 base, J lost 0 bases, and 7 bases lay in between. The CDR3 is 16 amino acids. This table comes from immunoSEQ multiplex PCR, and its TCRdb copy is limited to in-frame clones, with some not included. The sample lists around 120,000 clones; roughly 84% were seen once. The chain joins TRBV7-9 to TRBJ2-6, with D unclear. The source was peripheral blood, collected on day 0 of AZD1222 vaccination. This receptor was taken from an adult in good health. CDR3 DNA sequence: TGTGCCAGCAGCTTAGTCCAGCCCTCTGGGGCCAACGTCCTGACTTTC. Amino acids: CASSLVQPSGANVLTF.